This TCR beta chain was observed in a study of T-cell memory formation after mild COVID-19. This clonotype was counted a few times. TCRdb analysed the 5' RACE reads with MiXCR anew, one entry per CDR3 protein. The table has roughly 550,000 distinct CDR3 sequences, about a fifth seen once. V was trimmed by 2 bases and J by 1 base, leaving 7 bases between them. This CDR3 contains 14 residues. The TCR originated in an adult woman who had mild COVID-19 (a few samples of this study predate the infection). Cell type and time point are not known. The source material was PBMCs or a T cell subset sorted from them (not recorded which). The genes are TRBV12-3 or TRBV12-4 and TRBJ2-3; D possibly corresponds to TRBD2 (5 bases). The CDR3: CASSLTRGTDTQYF. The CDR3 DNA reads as TGTGCCAGCAGTTTAACGCGGGGCACAGATACGCAGTATTTT.